This TCR beta chain was obtained from a study of cytomegalovirus exposure and HLA in healthy donors. Study findings and constraints: More than 15,000 TCR beta sequences were associated with HLA alleles at 0.05 false discovery rate in a later analysis. Generally TCR sequences proved uncommon, though certain public TCRs appeared in numerous donors. The productive fraction for most TCR beta V segments was about 90% or about 30% in an earlier analysis.

The donors, nominally healthy at sampling, likely had unrecorded immune exposures. Comments on this clone: The antigen is not known.

Losses at the gene ends were 4 bases for V and 7 bases for J; bases not matched to a gene: 6. The CDR3 has 14 residues. CDR1 and CDR2 (germline): SGHTA, FQGTGA. PCR involved 60 Vbeta and 13 Jbeta primers. Here immunoSEQ multiplex PCR was the method, and the copy in TCRdb shows in-frame clones only, minus some. The sample gives about 160,000 clones, roughly two thirds of which show up once; about 3% is in the top ten. This TCR was sampled from a woman between 35 and 50 years old in good health and CMV-seropositive. The material sequenced was PBMCs. The rearrangement joins TRBV7-3 to TRBJ2-1, with TRBD2 identical over 8 bases. CDR3: CASSSVAGKNEQFF. The CDR3 region has the DNA TGTGCCAGCAGCTCCGTAGCGGGAAAAAATGAGCAGTTCTTC.